This T cell receptor (beta chain) was identified during a study of CD8 T cells in Susac syndrome. Sequencing of TCR beta covered CD8+ and CD4+ T cells obtained from blood. Treatment-naive patients with stable or active relapsing-remitting disease were the multiple sclerosis controls. Bulk CD8+ and CD4+ cells came from magnetic negative isolation; CD8+ TEMRA by FACS. Trimming removed 1 base at V and 7 bases at J, with 16 bases between. The germline V gene has CDR1 GTSNPN and CDR2 SVGIG (reference sequence). The CDR3 is 15 residues long. Reverse transcription used about 0.5 to 1 ug RNA and random hexamers. By means of immunoSEQ multiplex PCR, TCR beta CDR3 spanning 54 Vbeta and 13 Jbeta underwent amplification. Using its own MiXCR run on the immunoSEQ multiplex PCR reads, TCRdb lists one record per CDR3 protein. The table records about 280,000 distinct CDR3 sequences, roughly 81% of them present only once.

The chain combines TRBV30 with TRBJ1-4; D gene uncertain. This TCR derives from a human donor with multiple sclerosis. The sequenced material came from CD8+ T cells from PBMCs. This chain's CDR3 is CAWSGVGGSTEKLFF. The CDR3 DNA is TGTGCCTGGAGTGGTGTTGGAGGCAGCACTGAAAAACTGTTTTTT.